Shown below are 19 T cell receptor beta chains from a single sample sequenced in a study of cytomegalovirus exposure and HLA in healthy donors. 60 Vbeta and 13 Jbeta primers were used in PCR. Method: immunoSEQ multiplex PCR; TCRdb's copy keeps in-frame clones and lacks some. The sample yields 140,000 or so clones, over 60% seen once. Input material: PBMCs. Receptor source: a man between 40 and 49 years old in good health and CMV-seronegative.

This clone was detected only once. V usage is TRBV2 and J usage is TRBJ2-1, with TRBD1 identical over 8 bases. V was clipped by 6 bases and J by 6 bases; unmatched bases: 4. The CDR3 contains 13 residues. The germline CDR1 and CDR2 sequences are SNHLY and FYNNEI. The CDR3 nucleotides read TGTGCCAGCAGAGTCAGGGGGCTCAATGAGCAGTTCTTC. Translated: CASRVRGLNEQFF.

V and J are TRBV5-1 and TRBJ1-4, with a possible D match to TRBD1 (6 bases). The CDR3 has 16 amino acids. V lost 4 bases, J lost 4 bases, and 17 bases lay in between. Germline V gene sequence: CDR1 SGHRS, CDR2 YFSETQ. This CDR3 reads CASSPETGLGNEKLFF. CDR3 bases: TGCGCCAGCAGCCCCGAAACAGGGTTGGGTAATGAAAAACTGTTTTTT.

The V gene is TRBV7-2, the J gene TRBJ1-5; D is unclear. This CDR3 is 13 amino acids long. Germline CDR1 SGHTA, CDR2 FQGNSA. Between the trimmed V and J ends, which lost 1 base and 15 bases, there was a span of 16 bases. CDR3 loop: CASSLVGAEHLHF. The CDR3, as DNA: TGTGCCAGCAGCTTAGTTGGTGCGGAGCATTTGCATTTT.

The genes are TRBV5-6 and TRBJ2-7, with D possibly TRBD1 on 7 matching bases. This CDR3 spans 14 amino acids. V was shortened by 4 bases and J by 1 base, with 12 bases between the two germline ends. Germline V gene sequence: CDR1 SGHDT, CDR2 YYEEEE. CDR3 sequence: CASSGGTVSYEQYF. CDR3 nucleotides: TGTGCCAGCAGCGGGGGGACAGTTTCCTACGAGCAGTACTTC.

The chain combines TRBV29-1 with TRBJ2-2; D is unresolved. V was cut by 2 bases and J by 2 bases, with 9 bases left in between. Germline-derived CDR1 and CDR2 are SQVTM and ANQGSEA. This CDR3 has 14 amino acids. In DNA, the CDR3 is TGCAGCGTTGAAACCCAGGCTAACACCGGGGAGCTGTTTTTT. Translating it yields CSVETQANTGELFF.

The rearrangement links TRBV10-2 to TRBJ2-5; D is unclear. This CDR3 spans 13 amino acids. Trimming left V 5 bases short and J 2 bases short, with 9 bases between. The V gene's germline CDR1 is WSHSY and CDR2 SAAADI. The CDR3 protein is CASSRHSQETQYF. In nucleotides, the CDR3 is TGCGCCAGCAGTAGACACTCTCAAGAGACCCAGTACTTC.

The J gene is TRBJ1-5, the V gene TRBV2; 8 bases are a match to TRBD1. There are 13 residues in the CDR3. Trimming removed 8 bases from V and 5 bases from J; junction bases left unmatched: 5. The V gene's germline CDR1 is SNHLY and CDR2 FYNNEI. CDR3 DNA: TGTGCCAGCCGCGGACAGGGTCATCAGCCCCAGCATTTT. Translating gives CASRGQGHQPQHF.

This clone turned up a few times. CDR3 residues: CASSLVPGKAYEQYF. In nucleotides, the CDR3 is TGTGCCAGCAGCTTGGTACCGGGAAAGGCCTACGAGCAGTACTTC. The rearrangement uses TRBV5-4 and TRBJ2-7; D is perhaps TRBD2 (5 bases). V was shortened by 0 bases and J by 2 bases, with 12 bases between the two germline ends. The CDR3 runs 15 residues. Looked up from germline, CDR1 is SGHNT and CDR2 is YYREEE (reference sequence).

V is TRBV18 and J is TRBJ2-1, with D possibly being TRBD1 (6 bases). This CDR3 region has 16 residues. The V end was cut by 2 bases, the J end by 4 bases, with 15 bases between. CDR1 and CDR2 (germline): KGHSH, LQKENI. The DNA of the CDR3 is TGTGCCAGCTCACCAACGGGACAAAGAGAATACAATGAGCAGTTCTTC. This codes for CASSPTGQREYNEQFF.

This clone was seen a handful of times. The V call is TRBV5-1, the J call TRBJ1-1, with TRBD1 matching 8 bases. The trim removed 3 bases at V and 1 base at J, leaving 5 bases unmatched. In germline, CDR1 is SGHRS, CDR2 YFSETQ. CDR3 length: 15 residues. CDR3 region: CASSSSGTGNTEAFF. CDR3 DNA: TGCGCCAGCAGCTCCTCCGGGACAGGGAACACTGAAGCTTTCTTT.

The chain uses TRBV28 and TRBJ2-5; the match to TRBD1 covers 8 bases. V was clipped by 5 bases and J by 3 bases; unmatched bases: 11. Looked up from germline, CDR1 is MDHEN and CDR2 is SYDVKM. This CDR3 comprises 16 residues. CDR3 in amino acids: CASSAPNRGEEETQYF. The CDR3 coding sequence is TGTGCCAGCAGTGCTCCTAACAGGGGGGAAGAAGAGACCCAGTACTTC.

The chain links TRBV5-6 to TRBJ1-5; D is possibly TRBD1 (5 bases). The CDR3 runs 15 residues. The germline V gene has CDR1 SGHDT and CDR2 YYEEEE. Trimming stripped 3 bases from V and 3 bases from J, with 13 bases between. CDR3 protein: CASSSWGLSNQPQHF. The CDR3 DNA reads TGTGCCAGCAGCTCCTGGGGACTTTCCAATCAGCCCCAGCATTTT.

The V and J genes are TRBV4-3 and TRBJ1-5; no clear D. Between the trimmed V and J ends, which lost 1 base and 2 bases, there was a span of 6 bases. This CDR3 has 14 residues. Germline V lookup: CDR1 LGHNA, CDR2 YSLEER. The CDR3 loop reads CASSQAFGNQPQHF. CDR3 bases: TGCGCCAGCAGCCAAGCTTTCGGCAATCAGCCCCAGCATTTT.

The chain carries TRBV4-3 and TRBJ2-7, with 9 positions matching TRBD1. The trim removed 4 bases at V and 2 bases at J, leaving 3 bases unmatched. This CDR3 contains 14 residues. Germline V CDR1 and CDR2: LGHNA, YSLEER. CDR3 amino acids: CASSRGQGPYEQYF. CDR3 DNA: TGCGCCAGCAGCCGGGGACAGGGTCCCTACGAGCAGTACTTC.

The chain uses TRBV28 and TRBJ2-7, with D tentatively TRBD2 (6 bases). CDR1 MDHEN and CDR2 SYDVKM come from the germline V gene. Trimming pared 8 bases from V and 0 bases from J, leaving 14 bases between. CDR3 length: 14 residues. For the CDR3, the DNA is TGTGCCAGCGGTAAATCTAGCGCCTCCTACGAGCAGTACTTC. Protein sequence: CASGKSSASYEQYF.

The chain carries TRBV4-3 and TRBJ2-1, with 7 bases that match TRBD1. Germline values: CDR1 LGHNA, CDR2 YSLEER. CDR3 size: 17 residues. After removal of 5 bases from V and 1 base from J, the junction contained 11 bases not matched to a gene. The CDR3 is CASSSTVWDSSYNEQFF. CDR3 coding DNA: TGCGCCAGCAGCTCAACAGTCTGGGACAGTTCCTACAATGAGCAGTTCTTC.

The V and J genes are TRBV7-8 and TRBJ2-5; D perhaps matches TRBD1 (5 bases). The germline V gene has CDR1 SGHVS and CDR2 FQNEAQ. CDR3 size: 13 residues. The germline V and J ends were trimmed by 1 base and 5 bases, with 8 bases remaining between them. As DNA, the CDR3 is TGTGCCAGCAGCTTAGTAAGGGGTGAGACCCAGTACTTC. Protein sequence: CASSLVRGETQYF.

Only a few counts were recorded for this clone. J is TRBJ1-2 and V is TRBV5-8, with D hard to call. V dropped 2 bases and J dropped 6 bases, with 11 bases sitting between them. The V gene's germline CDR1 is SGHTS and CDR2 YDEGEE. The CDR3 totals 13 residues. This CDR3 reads CASSFRGAHGYTF. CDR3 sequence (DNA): TGTGCCAGCAGCTTCCGGGGAGCTCATGGCTACACCTTC. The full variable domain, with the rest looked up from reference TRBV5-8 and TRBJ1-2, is EAGVTQSPTHLIKTRGQQATLRCSPISGHTSVYWYQQALGLGLQFLLWYDEGEERNRGNFPPRFSGRQFPNYSSELNVNALELEDSALYLCASSFRGAHGYTFGSGTRLTVV.

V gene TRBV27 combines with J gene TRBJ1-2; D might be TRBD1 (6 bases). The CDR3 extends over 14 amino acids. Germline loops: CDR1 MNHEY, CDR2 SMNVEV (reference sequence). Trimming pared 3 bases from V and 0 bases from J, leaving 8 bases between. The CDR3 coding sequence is TGTGCCAGCAGTTTTGGGGGCCCTAACTATGGCTACACCTTC. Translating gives CASSFGGPNYGYTF.